A single sample gave rise to the 2 T cell receptor beta chains below, sequenced in a study of cytomegalovirus exposure and HLA in healthy donors. The PCR was carried out with 60 Vbeta primers and 13 Jbeta primers. TCRdb's copy holds only in-frame clones and misses some; the assay was immunoSEQ multiplex PCR. The sample comprises about 120,000 clones, around 80% of which are singletons, and around 1.6% rests with the top ten. The sample consisted of PBMCs. The receptors shown here come from a young woman in good health and CMV-seronegative.

The table lists this clone with a few counts. The V gene is TRBV6-1, the J gene TRBJ1-1; tentatively, D is TRBD1 (6 bases). Germline V gene lookup returns CDR1 MNHNS and CDR2 SASEGT. Trimming left V 7 bases short and J 2 bases short, with 14 bases between. The CDR3 has 14 residues. This CDR3 is CASKTNRDNTEAFF. The CDR3 nucleotides read TGTGCCAGCAAGACAAACAGGGATAACACTGAAGCTTTCTTT.

The gene calls are TRBV9 and TRBJ2-7; TRBD2 agrees at 7 bases. The CDR3 consists of 14 residues. Trimming cost V 1 base and J 2 bases; bases outside gene matches: 3. Germline assignment: CDR1 SGDLS and CDR2 YYNGEE. The CDR3 here is CASSVYGGTYEQYF. Here the CDR3 DNA reads TGTGCCAGCAGCGTATACGGGGGGACCTACGAGCAGTACTTC. Looking up the rest from reference TRBV9 and TRBJ2-7 gives the full variable domain: DSGVTQTPKHLITATGQRVTLRCSPRSGDLSVYWYQQSLDQGLQFLIQYYNGEERAKGNILERFSAQQFPDLHSELNLSSLELGDSALYFCASSVYGGTYEQYFGPGTRLTVT.